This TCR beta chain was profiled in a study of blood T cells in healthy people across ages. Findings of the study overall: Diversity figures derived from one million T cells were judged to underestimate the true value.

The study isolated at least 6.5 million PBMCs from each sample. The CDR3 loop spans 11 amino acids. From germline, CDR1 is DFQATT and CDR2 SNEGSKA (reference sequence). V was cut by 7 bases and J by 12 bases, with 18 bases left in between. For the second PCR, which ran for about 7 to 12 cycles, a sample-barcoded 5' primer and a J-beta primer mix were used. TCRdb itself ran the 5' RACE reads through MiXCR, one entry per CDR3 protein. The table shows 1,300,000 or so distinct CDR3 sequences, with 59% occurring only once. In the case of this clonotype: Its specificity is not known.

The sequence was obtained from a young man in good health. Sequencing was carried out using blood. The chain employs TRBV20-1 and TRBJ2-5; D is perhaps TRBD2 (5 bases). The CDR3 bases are TGCAGTGTGTACCGGGGTTCAGCTAAGTACTTC. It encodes CSVYRGSAKYF.